The 24 T cell receptor beta chains below were found in one sample sequenced in a study of blood T cell repertoires in COVID-19. Clones were read by immunoSEQ multiplex PCR, and TCRdb kept only the in-frame ones, dropping some. The data contain 100,000 or so clones, 92% of them seen just once; the ten biggest clones take up 5.7%. Source material: peripheral blood. These receptor sequences come from an older man with acute or convalescent COVID-19.

The chain employs TRBV15 and TRBJ2-1; 15 bases agree with TRBD2. Germline trimming cut 1 base from V and 8 bases from J; bases unmatched to any gene: 6. The CDR3 loop spans 17 amino acids. Per the germline V gene, CDR1 is LNHNV and CDR2 is YYDKDF (reference sequence). In DNA form, the CDR3 reads TGTGCCACCAGCAGAGCGCCGGGACTAGCGGGGGGCCATGAGCAGTTCTTC. It translates to CATSRAPGLAGGHEQFF.

The chain has TRBV12-5 and TRBJ2-2; D is ambiguous. With 5 bases removed from V and 7 bases from J, the gap between germline ends came to 14 bases. CDR3 size: 14 residues. Germline-derived CDR1 and CDR2 are LGHNT and FRNRAP. The CDR3 reads CASGGSLRVGELFF. The CDR3 DNA follows: TGTGCTAGTGGTGGGTCTCTCCGGGTCGGGGAGCTGTTTTTT.

The chain employs TRBV5-6 and TRBJ1-5; D is uncertain. This CDR3 has 13 residues. The germline V gene encodes CDR1 SGHDT and CDR2 YYEEEE. The V end was cut by 0 bases, the J end by 6 bases, with 7 bases between. The CDR3: CASSLGAVQPQHF. CDR3 sequence (DNA): TGTGCCAGCAGCTTGGGGGCCGTTCAGCCCCAGCATTTT.

The chain links TRBV6-5 to TRBJ1-2; possibly TRBD1 for D (6 bases). Germline V gives CDR1 MNHEY, CDR2 SVGAGI. The CDR3 spans 13 residues. V was cut by 4 bases and J by 6 bases, with 12 bases left in between. CDR3 DNA: TGTGCCAGCAGTTGGGCAGGGGAAGATGGCTACACCTTC. This translates into CASSWAGEDGYTF.

The chain joins TRBV19 to TRBJ2-1; 9 bases map to TRBD1. Germline trimming cut 4 bases from V and 6 bases from J; bases unmatched to any gene: 7. The V gene's germline CDR1 is LNHDA and CDR2 SQIVND (reference sequence). CDR3 length: 15 residues. CDR3 nucleotide sequence: TGTGCCAGTAGTAGGGGACAGGGAGGTTTCAATGAGCAGTTCTTC. Encoded protein: CASSRGQGGFNEQFF.

The chain joins TRBV18 to TRBJ1-6; possibly TRBD1 for D (5 bases). Trimming took 4 bases from V and 0 from J, leaving 10 bases between them. Germline CDR1 is KGHSH and CDR2 is LQKENI. CDR3 length: 16 amino acids. CDR3 protein: CASSLGQSSYNSPLHF. The CDR3 nucleotides are TGTGCCAGCTCACTGGGGCAAAGCTCCTATAATTCACCCCTCCACTTT. The full variable domain, rest sourced from reference TRBV18 and TRBJ1-6, is NAGVMQNPRHLVRRRGQEARLRCSPMKGHSHVYWYRQLPEEGLKFMVYLQKENIIDESGMPKERFSAEFPKEGPSILRIQQVVRGDSAAYFCASSLGQSSYNSPLHFGNGTRLTVT.

The chain employs TRBV6-1 and TRBJ2-7, with D possibly TRBD1 on 6 matching bases. CDR1 is MNHNS and CDR2 is SASEGT in the germline V gene. Trimming removed 2 bases at V and 3 bases at J, with 17 bases between. CDR3 length equals 16 residues. Here the CDR3 DNA reads TGTGCCAGCAGTGAAACCCCGGGACACGCGAACTACGAGCAGTACTTC. Residues: CASSETPGHANYEQYF.

The J gene is TRBJ1-6, the V gene TRBV7-8; D perhaps matches TRBD1 (6 bases). The V end lost 4 bases, the J end lost 0 bases, and 10 bases lay between the germline ends. There are 16 residues in the CDR3. Per germline, CDR1 SGHVS and CDR2 FQNEAQ. Here the CDR3 reads CASSSQQGSYNSPLHF. For the CDR3, the DNA is TGTGCCAGCAGCTCCCAACAGGGCTCCTATAATTCACCCCTCCACTTT.

This chain joins TRBV4-3 and TRBJ1-5, with 9 nucleotides matching TRBD1. The CDR3 runs to 17 residues. J gave up 3 bases and V 1 base, and 7 bases lay outside the gene matches. Germline V gene lookup returns CDR1 LGHNA and CDR2 YSLEER. The CDR3 region is CASSQGPGQGVNQPQHF. In DNA, the CDR3 is TGCGCCAGCAGCCAAGGGCCGGGACAGGGCGTCAATCAGCCCCAGCATTTT.

The rearrangement uses TRBV5-5 and TRBJ1-1, with a weak D call TRBD1 (5 bases). Germline CDR1 SGHKS, CDR2 YYEKEE (reference sequence). Trimming took off 0 bases at V and 4 bases at J, with 13 bases between the two ends. This CDR3 is built from 15 residues. CDR3 in DNA: TGTGCCAGCAGCTTGGACCCAGGGAAGACCACTGAAGCTTTCTTT. It specifies CASSLDPGKTTEAFF.

V is TRBV24-1 and J is TRBJ1-1; a possible D gene is TRBD1 (5 bases). This CDR3 contains 14 residues. CDR1 and CDR2 (germline): KGHDR, SFDVKD. Trimming cost V 7 bases and J 5 bases, with 16 bases left between them. The CDR3 spells CATRASGSRTEAFF. CDR3 nucleotide sequence: TGTGCCACCAGAGCATCAGGGTCGAGGACTGAAGCTTTCTTT.

The CDR3 nucleotides read TGCGCCAGCAGCTTGCAGGGTACTAACTATGGCTACACCTTC. This translates into CASSLQGTNYGYTF. The rearrangement joins TRBV5-1 to TRBJ1-2; possible D gene TRBD1, 5 bases. CDR1 is SGHRS, CDR2 YFSETQ, per germline. V gave up 1 base and J gave up 0 bases, with 7 bases separating them. The CDR3 has 14 amino acids.

DNA for the CDR3: TGTGCCAGCAGACAATACAATGAGCAGTTCTTC. This translates into CASRQYNEQFF. The chain carries TRBV6-5 and TRBJ2-1; D ambiguous. V lost 6 bases and J 4 bases, leaving 4 bases between the germline ends. Germline V gene lookup returns CDR1 MNHEY and CDR2 SVGAGI. The CDR3 has 11 amino acids.

The gene calls are TRBV11-3 and TRBJ2-1, with 9 bases aligning to TRBD1. Germline CDR1 is SGHNT and CDR2 is YENEEA. The junction had 12 bases not matched to a gene; V was cut back by 3 bases and J by 6 bases. The CDR3 loop spans 17 amino acids. CDR3: CASSFFLPGTGLNEQFF. The DNA for the CDR3 is TGTGCCAGCAGCTTCTTTTTACCCGGGACAGGGCTCAATGAGCAGTTCTTC.

The chain uses TRBV30 and TRBJ1-2; no clear D. From germline, CDR1 is GTSNPN and CDR2 SVGIG (reference sequence). The CDR3 length is 8 residues. The V end lost 7 bases, the J end lost 8 bases, and 5 bases lay between the germline ends. CDR3 sequence: CASQGYTF. The CDR3 DNA follows: TGTGCCTCCCAGGGCTACACCTTC.

This chain links TRBV6-2 or TRBV6-3 with TRBJ1-5; 11 bases match TRBD1. Trimming took 6 bases from V and 2 from J; bases not matched to a gene: 3. The CDR3 totals 15 residues. Germline loops: CDR1 MNHEY, CDR2 SVGEGT. Here the CDR3 reads CASSRDRGGNQPQHF. The CDR3 nucleotides read TGTGCCAGCAGCCGGGACAGGGGGGGCAATCAGCCCCAGCATTTT.

The chain recombines TRBV21-1 with TRBJ2-3; TRBD1, the table's D call, was not compared with the DNA. TRBV21-1 is given as a pseudogene. The CDR3 has 12 residues. DNA of the CDR3: TGTGCCAGCAGCAAAGGGGCTTGGACGCAGTATTTT. Translated: CASSKGAWTQYF.

The chain recombines TRBV5-5 with TRBJ1-1; D call uncertain. The CDR3 covers 15 residues. Germline V gene sequence: CDR1 SGHKS, CDR2 YYEKEE (reference sequence). Trimming removed 0 bases at V and 0 bases at J, with 9 bases between. This CDR3 is CASSLGHFMNTEAFF. CDR3 bases: TGTGCCAGCAGCTTGGGACACTTCATGAACACTGAAGCTTTCTTT.

This rearrangement joins TRBV6-5 to TRBJ1-5; no definite D call. The germline V and J ends were trimmed by 8 bases and 5 bases, with 13 bases remaining between them. The length of the CDR3 is 13 residues. The V gene's germline CDR1 is MNHEY and CDR2 SVGAGI. CDR3: CASLRRADQPQHF. Written as DNA, the CDR3 is TGTGCCAGCCTGAGGAGGGCGGATCAGCCCCAGCATTTT.

The chain recombines TRBV6-5 with TRBJ1-1; weak D call: TRBD1 (6 bases). Germline V gene sequence: CDR1 MNHEY, CDR2 SVGAGI. The CDR3 loop spans 15 amino acids. V gave up 0 bases and J gave up 5 bases, with 13 bases separating them. The CDR3 region has the DNA TGTGCCAGCAGTTACTCGATACAGGGAAAAACTGAAGCTTTCTTT. Protein sequence: CASSYSIQGKTEAFF.

The chain employs TRBV7-9 and TRBJ1-1; no clear D gene. The CDR3 covers 15 residues. Germline CDR1 and CDR2: SEHNR and FQNEAQ (reference sequence). V was shortened by 2 bases and J by 1 base, with 11 bases between the two germline ends. CDR3 DNA: TGTGCCAGCAGCTTAAGCCAAAACGGGAACACTGAAGCTTTCTTT. Amino acids: CASSLSQNGNTEAFF.

The rearrangement links TRBV7-8 to TRBJ2-1, with 7 nucleotides matching TRBD2. This CDR3 region has 17 residues. From germline, CDR1 is SGHVS and CDR2 FQNEAQ. V lost 5 bases to trimming and J lost 8 bases; unmatched junction nucleotides: 18. The CDR3 DNA follows: TGTGCCAGCAGCAAGGATCCAGGGCGGGAGCCCTCGTATGAGCAGTTCTTC. This codes for CASSKDPGREPSYEQFF.

The V gene is TRBV10-1, the J gene TRBJ2-1, with 14 bases that match TRBD2. This CDR3 contains 18 residues. The germline V gene encodes CDR1 WNHNN and CDR2 SYGVQD (reference sequence). J was trimmed by 6 bases and V by 3 bases; bases with no gene match: 10. In nucleotides, the CDR3 is TGCGCCAGCAGTGACATGACTAGCGGGAGGGCCTTGTGCAATGAGCAGTTCTTC. This codes for CASSDMTSGRALCNEQFF.

The rearrangement links TRBV7-9 to TRBJ1-4, with D perhaps matching TRBD1 (5 bases). CDR3 size: 16 residues. The germline gives CDR1 SEHNR, CDR2 FQNEAQ (reference sequence). The ends were cut back, 0 bases at V and 2 bases at J, with 10 bases in the middle. DNA for the CDR3: TGTGCCAGCAGCTTAGCGCAAGGGGCCACTAATGAAAAACTGTTTTTT. Protein sequence: CASSLAQGATNEKLFF.